These 22 T cell receptor beta chains share one sample of origin, sequenced in a study of blood T cell repertoires in COVID-19 (dated by TCRdb to 2018 to 2020). The library was obtained by the immunoSEQ multiplex PCR assay. Drawn from immuneACCESS, this table holds only the in-frame rearrangements with V and J called that TCRdb kept. Clones are partly lost; checked studies trace under half to an unresolved V gene and leave the rest unexplained. The sample records some 200,000 clones, about 85% of which are singletons. The top ten clones comprise 10% to 15% of the sample. Specimen: peripheral blood. These receptors all stem from a woman aged 18-29 years who had recovered from COVID-19.

The chain carries TRBV7-3 and TRBJ2-5, with D possibly TRBD2 on 5 matching bases. V lost 2 bases and J lost 4, with 11 bases in between. Germline V gene data show CDR1 as SGHTA and CDR2 as FQGTGA. The CDR3 contains 14 residues. This CDR3 is CASSLRGGGETQYF. In nucleotides, the CDR3 is TGTGCCAGCAGCTTACGCGGAGGCGGAGAGACCCAGTACTTC.

The rearrangement uses TRBV7-2 and TRBJ1-6, with D possibly matching TRBD1 (6 bases). This CDR3 is 16 amino acids long. Germline V gene lookup returns CDR1 SGHTA and CDR2 FQGNSA. V lost 4 bases to trimming and J lost 2 bases, with 12 bases between them. CDR3 DNA sequence: TGTGCCAGCAGCTGGGGGCGGACCGCCTATAATTCACCCCTCCACTTT. Encoded protein: CASSWGRTAYNSPLHF.

The rearrangement links TRBV5-6 to TRBJ2-3; a weak D match, TRBD2 (6 bases). The ends were cut back, 1 base at V and 3 bases at J, with 9 bases in the middle. This CDR3 is built from 14 residues. Germline-derived CDR1 and CDR2 are SGHDT and YYEEEE. Here the CDR3 DNA reads TGTGCCAGCAGCTTGAGGGCGGGGACAGATACGCAGTATTTT. It specifies CASSLRAGTDTQYF. Complete variable domain (other parts from reference TRBV5-6 and TRBJ2-3): DAGVTQSPTHLIKTRGQQVTLRCSPKSGHDTVSWYQQALGQGPQFIFQYYEEEERQRGNFPDRFSGHQFPNYSSELNVNALLLGDSALYLCASSLRAGTDTQYFGPGTRLTVL.

The chain has TRBV29-1 and TRBJ2-1, with a tentative D call TRBD1 (5 bases). The CDR3 totals 16 residues. CDR1 is SQVTM, CDR2 ANQGSEA, per germline. V was cut by 1 base and J by 0 bases, with 13 bases left in between. The CDR3 here is CSVEGDSSSSYNEQFF. CDR3 bases: TGCAGCGTTGAAGGCGACAGCTCGAGCTCCTACAATGAGCAGTTCTTC.

V is TRBV5-4 and J is TRBJ2-1, with 9 positions matching TRBD2. CDR3 length: 16 residues. CDR1 is SGHNT, CDR2 YYREEE, per germline (reference sequence). V gave up 0 bases and J gave up 8 bases; unmatched junction bases: 9. The CDR3 spells CASSLGLAGSGDEQFF. The CDR3 nucleotides read TGTGCCAGCAGCTTGGGCCTAGCGGGATCGGGGGATGAGCAGTTCTTC.

V and J are TRBV19 and TRBJ1-5; D uncertain. The CDR3 is 15 residues long. Trimming took 3 bases from V and 3 from J, leaving 12 bases between them. Germline loops: CDR1 LNHDA, CDR2 SQIVND (reference sequence). Here the CDR3 DNA reads TGTGCCAGTAGTATCCCCGAACTTATCAATCAGCCCCAGCATTTT. Its translation is CASSIPELINQPQHF.

The V call is TRBV13, the J call TRBJ2-7, with 9 bases that match TRBD1. The CDR3 spans 15 residues. V lost 5 bases to trimming and J lost 6 bases; unmatched junction nucleotides: 11. Germline CDR1 is PRHDT and CDR2 is FYEKMQ (reference sequence). In DNA form, the CDR3 reads TGTGCCAGCAGCAACCGGGACAGGGCCGTAATCGAGCAGTACTTC. This sequence encodes CASSNRDRAVIEQYF.

The rearrangement uses TRBV29-1 and TRBJ2-1; TRBD2 might be the D (6 bases). Germline V gene data show CDR1 as SQVTM and CDR2 as ANQGSEA. CDR3 length equals 13 residues. The V gene lost 4 bases and the J gene lost 15 bases, with 22 bases spanning the gap. CDR3 in DNA: TGCAGCGTTGTCCCCGGGACTCCAAATTTTCCGTTCTTC. This sequence encodes CSVVPGTPNFPFF.

Only one count was recorded for this clone. The genes are TRBV4-3 and TRBJ2-2; D is perhaps TRBD2 (6 bases). CDR1 LGHNA and CDR2 YSLEER come from the germline V gene. The CDR3 consists of 17 residues. V lost 0 bases, J lost 1 base, and 12 bases lay in between. The DNA of the CDR3 is TGCGCCAGCAGCCAAGATCGCCTAGCGAGGAACACCGGGGAGCTGTTTTTT. As protein: CASSQDRLARNTGELFF.

V is TRBV10-2 and J is TRBJ2-3; possibly TRBD2 for D (5 bases). The CDR3 totals 15 residues. Trimming removed 5 bases at V and 6 bases at J, with 18 bases between. Germline assignment: CDR1 WSHSY and CDR2 SAAADI. The CDR3 DNA is TGCGCCAGCAGTTGGGCGGACTCGTTCAAGGATACGCAGTATTTT. It specifies CASSWADSFKDTQYF.

The chain joins TRBV5-4 to TRBJ1-1; D not certain. Between the trimmed V and J ends, which lost 1 base and 1 base, there was a span of 11 bases. CDR3 length equals 15 residues. From germline, CDR1 is SGHNT and CDR2 YYREEE (reference sequence). The CDR3 sequence: CASSLTGSWNTEAFF. In DNA, the CDR3 is TGTGCCAGCAGCTTGACGGGGAGCTGGAACACTGAAGCTTTCTTT.

A single count supports this clone. The chain couples TRBV11-1 to TRBJ2-3, with TRBD1 matching over 7 bases. J gave up 0 bases and V 1 base, and 1 base lay outside the gene matches. CDR1 and CDR2 from the germline V gene are SGHAT and FQDESV (reference sequence). The CDR3 loop spans 15 amino acids. CDR3 DNA: TGTGCCAGCAGCTTAGAGACAGGGAGCACAGATACGCAGTATTTT. Translation gives CASSLETGSTDTQYF. Drawing the rest from reference TRBV11-1 and TRBJ2-3, the complete variable domain is EAEVAQSPRYKITEKSQAVAFWCDPISGHATLYWYRQILGQGPELLVQFQDESVVDDSQLPKDRFSAERLKGVDSTLKIQPAELGDSAMYLCASSLETGSTDTQYFGPGTRLTVL.

This rearrangement joins TRBV11-1 to TRBJ2-3, with 14 bases fitting TRBD2. Trimming at V came to 6 bases and at J to 4 bases, leaving 3 bases not matched to a gene. The length of the CDR3 is 15 residues. Germline-derived CDR1 and CDR2 are SGHAT and FQDESV (reference sequence). The CDR3 bases are TGTGCCAGCAGTTCGACTAGCGGGAGGGCAGATACGCAGTATTTT. Translating gives CASSSTSGRADTQYF.

This rearrangement joins TRBV7-9 to TRBJ1-5; possible D gene TRBD1, 6 bases. The CDR3 has 13 amino acids. Germline values: CDR1 SEHNR, CDR2 FQNEAQ (reference sequence). V lost 5 bases to trimming and J lost 7 bases, with 12 bases between them. The CDR3 is CASSRQERQPQHF. In nucleotides, the CDR3 is TGTGCCAGCAGCCGACAGGAAAGACAGCCCCAGCATTTT.

This clone was seen a single time. The V and J genes are TRBV30 and TRBJ2-1; 8 bases agree with TRBD1. The CDR3 totals 13 residues. V lost 4 bases to trimming and J lost 7 bases; unmatched junction nucleotides: 6. The V gene's germline CDR1 is GTSNPN and CDR2 SVGIG (reference sequence). For the CDR3, the DNA is TGTGCCTGGAACAGGGGGGTTGGGAATGAGCAGTTCTTC. This sequence encodes CAWNRGVGNEQFF.

The chain uses TRBV5-4 and TRBJ1-2, with 9 bases fitting TRBD1. This CDR3 has 14 amino acids. The J segment lost 8 bases and the V segment lost 3 bases, leaving 8 bases of the junction unmatched. Germline CDR1 reads SGHNT; CDR2 reads YYREEE (reference sequence). The CDR3 region is CASSSNRGLGGYTF. CDR3 DNA: TGTGCCAGCAGCTCAAACAGGGGGCTAGGAGGCTACACCTTC. The whole variable domain, filled in from reference TRBV5-4 and TRBJ1-2, reads ETGVTQSPTHLIKTRGQQVTLRCSSQSGHNTVSWYQQALGQGPQFIFQYYREEENGRGNFPPRFSGLQFPNYSSELNVNALELDDSALYLCASSSNRGLGGYTFGSGTRLTVV.

DNA of the CDR3: TGTGCCAGCAGCGTAGATCTAGCTAGACCACGAAACGAGCAGTACTTC. Amino acids: CASSVDLARPRNEQYF. The genes are TRBV9 and TRBJ2-7; tentative D call: TRBD2 (5 bases). Germline V gene data show CDR1 as SGDLS and CDR2 as YYNGEE. The CDR3 totals 16 residues. The V end was cut by 0 bases, the J end by 5 bases, with 18 bases between.

This chain uses TRBV2 with TRBJ2-6; 9 bases align to TRBD1. This CDR3 contains 21 residues. The V gene end was trimmed by 0 bases and the J gene end by 4 bases; junction bases not matched to a gene: 16. CDR1 and CDR2 (germline): SNHLY, FYNNEI. The CDR3 DNA is TGTGCCAGCAGTGAAGCGGGGCCGAGTTACAGGGGGCTTCAAGGGGCCAACGTCCTGACTTTC. The encoded protein is CASSEAGPSYRGLQGANVLTF.

In this sample, this clone turned up a few times. This chain uses TRBV2 with TRBJ2-7, with 7 nucleotides matching TRBD2. The trim removed 6 bases at V and 0 bases at J, leaving 5 bases unmatched. The CDR3 has 14 amino acids. In germline, CDR1 is SNHLY, CDR2 FYNNEI. The CDR3 protein is CASRTSESSYEQYF. CDR3 sequence (DNA): TGTGCCAGCAGAACTAGCGAGAGCTCCTACGAGCAGTACTTC.

The V and J genes are TRBV24-1 and TRBJ2-1, with D maybe TRBD2 (6 bases). The CDR3 is 14 amino acids. Looked up from germline, CDR1 is KGHDR and CDR2 is SFDVKD. V shed 1 base and J shed 8 bases, with 11 bases lying between them. The CDR3 nucleotides are TGTGCCACCAGTGATTTCGGGAGAAGGGATGAGCAGTTCTTC. Translated, it gives CATSDFGRRDEQFF.

Written as DNA, the CDR3 is TGTGCCAGCAGCTACTTTTCGGGTAGCGAAAAACTGTTTTTT. Amino acids: CASSYFSGSEKLFF. V usage is TRBV3-1 (or the pseudogene TRBV3-2) and J usage is TRBJ1-4, with D unresolved. V was clipped by 5 bases and J by 8 bases, with 15 bases between them. Germline V CDR1 and CDR2: LGHDT, YNNKEL (reference sequence). The CDR3 covers 14 residues.

This clone was found once. The chain couples TRBV5-1 to TRBJ2-4; D is perhaps TRBD1 (5 bases). V was trimmed by 6 bases and J by 3 bases, leaving 19 bases between them. CDR1 is SGHRS, CDR2 YFSETQ, per germline. The length of the CDR3 is 16 residues. As DNA, the CDR3 is TGCGCCAGCAAAGGTAACGGATGGCAGGGCAAAAACATTCAGTACTTC. It codes for CASKGNGWQGKNIQYF. Supplemented by reference TRBV5-1 and TRBJ2-4, the full variable domain reads KAGVTQTPRYLIKTRGQQVTLSCSPISGHRSVSWYQQTPGQGLQFLFEYFSETQRNKGNFPGRFSGRQFSNSRSEMNVSTLELGDSALYLCASKGNGWQGKNIQYFGAGTRLSVL.